Listed below are T cell receptor beta chains from one sample, sequenced in a study of early T cells in non-severe SARS-CoV-2 infection. TCRdb independently ran MiXCR on the 5' RACE reads; one entry per CDR3 protein. The sample comprises about 59,000 distinct CDR3 sequences, roughly 13% of which are singletons, and about a tenth rests with the top ten. This sample comprised whole blood, obtained at baseline. The receptor source for this set is an adult who was a healthcare worker with PCR-confirmed SARS-CoV-2 infection or an uninfected control (not recorded which). Both conserved end residues are part of each CDR3. Fields, in order: clone size, V gene, J gene, D gene, CDR3 DNA, CDR3 protein. The D gene is left open where the match is weak. Expanded clones are given a class, and other clones once, few, many or no size at all.

>few|TRBV12-3/TRBV12-4|TRBJ2-3|NA
TGTGCCAGCAGTTTGACTCAGTATTTT
CASSLTQYF
>few|TRBV10-1|TRBJ2-7|TRBD1
TGCGCCAGCAGTGAGGGACAGGGGCTACCCTACGAGCAGTACTTC
CASSEGQGLPYEQYF
>NA|TRBV3-1|TRBJ1-3|NA
TGTGCCAGCAGCCCCAGGACGGGAAACACCATATATTTT
CASSPRTGNTIYF
>NA|TRBV5-4|TRBJ1-2|TRBD1
TGTGCCAGCAGCTTGGCCGGGACAGGGAACTATGGCTACACCTTC
CASSLAGTGNYGYTF
>NA|TRBV11-2|TRBJ2-7|TRBD2
TGTGCCAGCAGCTTAGTCCTTCCGACTAGCGGTCTCCCCTACGAGCAGTACTTC
CASSLVLPTSGLPYEQYF
>NA|TRBV12-3/TRBV12-4|TRBJ2-7|TRBD2
TGTGCCAGCACCCTTACTGGGACTAGCGGGAAGTACGAGCAGTACTTC
CASTLTGTSGKYEQYF
>many|TRBV19|TRBJ1-2|NA
TGTGCCAGTAGTATAGATTCGGCAGGACGAGTGGGGAGATCTGGCTACACCTTC
CASSIDSAGRVGRSGYTF
>few|TRBV7-9|TRBJ2-1|TRBD2
TGTGCCAGCAGCTCAAGCGGGACTCGATACAATGAGCAGTTCTTC
CASSSSGTRYNEQFF
>once|TRBV13|TRBJ2-1|TRBD2
TGTGCCAGCAGCTTTCTACTAGCGGGGGGGCCCGATGAGCAGTTCTTC
CASSFLLAGGPDEQFF
>many|TRBV7-6|TRBJ2-1|TRBD2
TGTGCCAGCAGCACAAGACTAGCCGATGAGCAGTTCTTC
CASSTRLADEQFF
>many|TRBV7-9|TRBJ2-4|TRBD2
TGTGCCAGCAGCTTAGAAGCGGGGGTAGACATTCAGTACTTC
CASSLEAGVDIQYF
>NA|TRBV12-3/TRBV12-4|TRBJ2-7|NA
TGTGCCAGCAGTTTTGGAGGGGGCGACGAGCAGTACTTC
CASSFGGGDEQYF
>few|TRBV10-2|TRBJ1-2|TRBD1
TGCGCCAGCAGTGAGTTAGGACAGGGGTTGTATGGCTACACCTTC
CASSELGQGLYGYTF
>few|TRBV28|TRBJ2-1|TRBD2
TGTGCCAGCAGTTTCGTCGGCGGGGGGAATGAGCAGTTCTTC
CASSFVGGGNEQFF
>few|TRBV6-6|TRBJ2-1|NA
TGTGCCAGCAGTTACTTAGTCGGCGACTCCTACAATGAGCAGTTCTTC
CASSYLVGDSYNEQFF
>few|TRBV5-1|TRBJ1-1|NA
TGCGCCAGCAGGGGACTTATGAACACTGAAGCTTTCTTT
CASRGLMNTEAFF
>NA|TRBV3-1|TRBJ1-1|NA
TGTGCCAGCAGCCAAGTGGGAGAAACTGAAGCTTTCTTT
CASSQVGETEAFF
>many|TRBV7-9|TRBJ2-7|NA
TGTGCCAGCACGACAGGATGGGGCGAGCAGTACTTC
CASTTGWGEQYF
>NA|TRBV12-3/TRBV12-4|TRBJ2-3|TRBD1
TGTGCCAGCAGTGGACAGGGGGGGTATACGCAGTATTTT
CASSGQGGYTQYF
>many|TRBV6-2/TRBV6-3|TRBJ1-1|NA
TGTGCCAGCAGTTATGCGGCGGGTTACACTGAAGCTTTCTTT
CASSYAAGYTEAFF
>many|TRBV2|TRBJ1-1|NA
TGTGCCAGCAGTGAAGCAAGGTTCGGGGGCGGAGGTCCAGGTGAAGCTTTCTTT
CASSEARFGGGGPGEAFF
>many|TRBV25-1|TRBJ2-3|TRBD1
TGTGCCAGCAATGACAGGGGCACAGATACGCAGTATTTT
CASNDRGTDTQYF
>NA|TRBV21-1|TRBJ2-3|NA
TGTGCCAGCAGCCCCGTCCGGGACGGAGCCTGGGGAGATACGCAGTATTTT
CASSPVRDGAWGDTQYF
>NA|TRBV28|TRBJ2-2|NA
TGTGCCAGCAGTTTAGCGGGATGGAGACCCGGCACCGGGGAGCTGTTTTTT
CASSLAGWRPGTGELFF
>few|TRBV19|TRBJ2-7|NA
TGTGCCAGTAGTCCACCCGCCCTCGAGCAGTACTTC
CASSPPALEQYF
>NA|TRBV5-1|TRBJ2-5|NA
TGCGCCAGCAGCTTGAAAGGGTTCGAGACCCAGTACTTC
CASSLKGFETQYF
>NA|TRBV28|TRBJ1-3|TRBD1
TGTGCCAGCAGTGGGACAGGGCGGGGAAACACCATATATTTT
CASSGTGRGNTIYF
>NA|TRBV7-2|TRBJ1-2|TRBD1
TGTGCCAGCAGCCCGACTGCCCGGACAGGGGGGCTTAGTGGCTACACCTTC
CASSPTARTGGLSGYTF
>NA|TRBV7-2|TRBJ1-4|TRBD1
TGTGCCAGCAGCCGGGGACAGGGAGAAGGAAAACTGTTTTTT
CASSRGQGEGKLFF
>few|TRBV14|TRBJ1-3|TRBD1
TGTGCCAGCAGCCAAGGTCTTGGGACAGTCATCTCTGGAAACACCATATATTTT
CASSQGLGTVISGNTIYF
>NA|TRBV10-3|TRBJ1-5|NA
TGTGCCGCTTCAGATAGCAATCAGCCCCAGCATTTT
CAASDSNQPQHF
>few|TRBV30|TRBJ2-1|TRBD2
TGTGCCTGGGCCCTTGGCGGGAGTAGGAATGAGCAGTTCTTC
CAWALGGSRNEQFF
>few|TRBV9|TRBJ2-7|NA
TGTGCCAGCAGCGTAGATCCGGCAGCTTCCTACGAGCAGTACTTC
CASSVDPAASYEQYF
>NA|TRBV3-1|TRBJ2-3|TRBD2
TGTGCCAGCAGCCAAGAGGGACTAGCGGGGGACTTCACGCAGTATTTT
CASSQEGLAGDFTQYF
>NA|TRBV18|TRBJ1-2|TRBD1
TGTGCCAGCTCACCACCGGGAACAGGGGGCCATGGCTACACCTTC
CASSPPGTGGHGYTF
>NA|TRBV2|TRBJ2-1|TRBD2
TGTGCCAGCAAAAATCCGGGACTAGCGGGAAAAAACGCCCCACACAATGAGCAGTTCTTC
CASKNPGLAGKNAPHNEQFF
>NA|TRBV11-3|TRBJ2-3|NA
TGTGCCAGCAGCTTAGGAGGAAGTAGCTTCACAGATACGCAGTATTTT
CASSLGGSSFTDTQYF
>NA|TRBV18|TRBJ2-1|NA
TGTGCCAGCTCACCACCCGGGGACTACAATGAGCAGTTCTTC
CASSPPGDYNEQFF
>few|TRBV29-1|TRBJ1-1|NA
TGCAGCGTTGCCATTGTCCCATCTCACACTGAAGCTTTCTTT
CSVAIVPSHTEAFF
>NA|TRBV7-9|TRBJ1-1|NA
TGTGCCAGCAGCTGGCAGGGTGGCACTGAAGCTTTCTTT
CASSWQGGTEAFF
>NA|TRBV18|TRBJ1-6|NA
TGTGCCAGCTCACCGCGAGGGTTTTCCTATAATTCACCCCTCCACTTT
CASSPRGFSYNSPLHF
>NA|TRBV9|TRBJ2-5|NA
TGTGCCAGCAGCGTAGACGGGCCCCGGACCCAGTACTTC
CASSVDGPRTQYF